These T cell receptor beta chains were read from a single sample in a study of blood T cell repertoires in COVID-19. Produced via immunoSEQ multiplex PCR; TCRdb's table is partial and in-frame only. The sample carries 200,000 to 300,000 clones, around 90% recorded once. Source material: peripheral blood. The receptors shown here come from a young man with COVID-19, enrolled during active disease. The CDR3 runs from the conserved cysteine through the conserved F or W. A D gene is named only where the DNA matches it firmly. Size is omitted from some rows. Given values are once, few, many or a class for expanded clones.

J gene	V gene	D gene	clone size	CDR3 protein	CDR3 DNA
TRBJ1-1	TRBV10-2	-	-	CASSTGGGAGTEAFF	TGCGCCAGCAGCACTGGGGGGGGCGCGGGTACTGAAGCTTTCTTT
TRBJ2-3	TRBV27	-	-	CASGGMGVTDTQYF	TGTGCCAGCGGGGGGATGGGGGTGACAGATACGCAGTATTTT
TRBJ1-2	TRBV19	-	-	CASSPGVGDGYTF	TGTGCCAGTAGCCCGGGGGTTGGCGATGGCTACACCTTC
TRBJ2-7	TRBV6-5	TRBD2	-	CASSYSSGVYEQYF	TGTGCCAGCAGTTATTCTAGCGGGGTATACGAGCAGTACTTC
TRBJ1-5	TRBV29-1	TRBD1	-	CSAATGVHQPQHF	TGCAGCGCTGCCACAGGGGTTCATCAGCCCCAGCATTTT
TRBJ2-3	TRBV7-2	TRBD2	-	CASSLKRASGVQPTQYF	TGTGCCAGCAGCCTCAAGAGGGCTAGCGGGGTCCAGCCTACGCAGTATTTT
TRBJ2-7	TRBV7-6	-	-	CASTPGRSPYEQYF	TGTGCCAGCACCCCCGGCAGGTCTCCCTACGAGCAGTACTTC
TRBJ2-5	TRBV5-1	TRBD1	-	CASGQGARETQYF	TGCGCCAGCGGACAGGGGGCCCGGGAGACCCAGTACTTC
TRBJ1-5	TRBV6-5	TRBD1	-	CASRDRENQPQHF	TGTGCCAGCAGAGACAGGGAAAATCAGCCCCAGCATTTT
TRBJ1-3	TRBV28	-	-	CASSSPGLASRDTIYF	TGTGCCAGCAGTTCTCCTGGGCTTGCAAGTAGAGACACCATATATTTT
TRBJ1-5	TRBV12-5	-	-	CASGYSSTDRDQPQHF	TGTGCTAGTGGCTACTCCTCGACAGATAGGGATCAGCCCCAGCATTTT
TRBJ2-7	TRBV9	-	once	CASSRWGGREQYF	TGTGCCAGCAGCCGCTGGGGAGGTCGGGAGCAGTACTTC
TRBJ2-1	TRBV29-1	TRBD2	-	CSVVSGPGDEQFF	TGCAGCGTTGTTAGCGGGCCGGGGGATGAGCAGTTCTTC
TRBJ2-7	TRBV24-1	-	-	CATSTPQPYEQYF	TGTGCCACCTCTACCCCACAGCCCTACGAGCAGTACTTC
TRBJ2-7	TRBV27	-	-	CASRPTWSYEQYF	TGTGCCAGCAGGCCCACATGGTCCTACGAGCAGTACTTC
TRBJ1-6	TRBV6-5	-	-	CASTKGVNSPLHF	TGTGCCAGCACGAAGGGAGTTAATTCACCCCTCCACTTT
TRBJ1-4	TRBV5-4	-	-	CASSLAGFNEKLFF	TGTGCCAGCAGCTTGGCTGGCTTTAATGAAAAACTGTTTTTT
TRBJ1-6	TRBV30	-	-	CAWLGPGDSPLHF	TGTGCCTGGCTCGGTCCAGGGGATTCACCCCTCCACTTT
TRBJ2-2	TRBV11-2	TRBD2	-	CASSFIFSGDFTGELFF	TGTGCCAGCAGCTTTATATTTAGCGGGGATTTCACCGGGGAGCTGTTTTTT
TRBJ1-5	TRBV7-6	TRBD1	few	CASSGGTGGPNQPQHF	TGTGCCAGCAGCGGGGGGACAGGGGGCCCCAATCAGCCCCAGCATTTT
TRBJ2-3	TRBV9	-	once	CASSVEGRPDTQYF	TGTGCCAGCAGCGTAGAGGGGAGGCCAGATACGCAGTATTTT
TRBJ1-6	TRBV7-9	-	-	CASSLAPGSSYNSPLHF	TGTGCCAGCAGCTTAGCGCCCGGGAGCTCCTATAATTCACCCCTCCACTTT
TRBJ1-5	TRBV23-1	-	-	CASSQSAQGVQPQHF	TGCGCCAGCAGTCAATCAGCTCAGGGTGTACAGCCCCAGCATTTT
TRBJ1-2	TRBV18	-	-	CASSPYTDGIDGYTF	TGTGCCAGCTCACCCTACACGGACGGGATTGATGGCTACACCTTC
TRBJ2-3	TRBV30	-	-	CAWSVHSAAATDTQYF	TGTGCCTGGAGTGTACACTCGGCGGCTGCCACAGATACGCAGTATTTT
TRBJ1-2	TRBV6-4	TRBD1	-	CASSLTGGKGYTF	TGTGCCAGCAGTCTGACAGGGGGAAAAGGCTACACCTTC
TRBJ2-5	TRBV4-1	TRBD1	-	CASSQATGGTQETQYF	TGCGCCAGCAGCCAGGCAACAGGGGGGACCCAAGAGACCCAGTACTTC
TRBJ2-2	TRBV6-5	TRBD1	-	CASVRTGNTGELFF	TGTGCCAGCGTCCGGACAGGGAACACCGGGGAGCTGTTTTTT
TRBJ2-2	TRBV3-1/TRBV3-2	TRBD1	-	CASSQVTGVNTGELFF	TGTGCCAGCAGCCAAGTAACAGGGGTTAACACCGGGGAGCTGTTTTTT
TRBJ2-2	TRBV25-1	TRBD2	-	CASSEFGRTNTGELFF	TGTGCCAGCAGTGAATTCGGGAGGACGAACACCGGGGAGCTGTTTTTT
TRBJ2-7	TRBV7-2	-	-	CASSLGSSSSYEQYF	TGTGCCAGCAGCTTAGGGAGCTCCAGCTCCTACGAGCAGTACTTC
TRBJ1-1	TRBV18	TRBD1	-	CASSQQGDTEAFF	TGTGCCAGCTCACAACAGGGGGACACTGAAGCTTTCTTT
TRBJ1-2	TRBV30	-	-	CAWRGKGRNYGYTF	TGTGCCTGGAGGGGCAAGGGGAGGAACTATGGCTACACCTTC
TRBJ1-2	TRBV9	TRBD1	-	CASSVDGTGFNYGYTF	TGTGCCAGCAGCGTAGATGGGACAGGGTTTAACTATGGCTACACCTTC
TRBJ1-3	TRBV4-2	-	-	CASSQDAGGDVNTIYF	TGTGCCAGCAGCCAAGATGCGGGGGGGGACGTAAACACCATATATTTT